The next 26 T cell receptor beta chains were all read from a single sample in a study of T cells in Graves' hyperthyroidism and ophthalmopathy. What was amplified from RNA transcripts were TCR beta CDR3 regions. The TCR CDR3 was amplified in a first-round RT-PCR using the HTBI primer set. MiXCR, applied by TCRdb to the multiplex PCR reads, yields one record per CDR3 protein. Of 500,000 to 600,000 distinct CDR3 sequences listed, around 45% are singletons. Sequencing was done on a sample of peripheral blood or thyroid tissue (not recorded which). Every receptor here comes from an adult woman with Graves' disease, either hyperthyroidism or ophthalmopathy (not recorded which).

This clonotype has just a few counts. This chain links TRBV20-1 with TRBJ1-5; D gene ambiguous. The germline V and J ends were trimmed by 6 bases and 2 bases, with 14 bases remaining between them. Looked up from germline, CDR1 is DFQATT and CDR2 is SNEGSKA (reference sequence). The CDR3 runs to 14 residues. CDR3 residues: CSATPQYRNQPQHF. In nucleotides, the CDR3 is TGCAGTGCCACGCCACAATACCGCAATCAGCCCCAGCATTTT.

The CDR3 DNA reads as TGTGCCAGCAGTGAACAGGGTAACTACACCTTC. It is translated as CASSEQGNYTF. The rearrangement uses TRBV7-9 and TRBJ1-2, with D tentatively TRBD1 (6 bases). Trimming shortened V by 6 bases and J by 10 bases, and 12 bases separated the two germline ends. The length of the CDR3 is 11 residues. Germline V gene data show CDR1 as SEHNR and CDR2 as FQNEAQ (reference sequence).

This clonotype was found many times. V gene TRBV30 combines with J gene TRBJ1-6, with 9 bases that match TRBD1. Germline CDR1 GTSNPN, CDR2 SVGIG (reference sequence). After removal of 2 bases from V and 11 bases from J, the junction contained 7 bases not matched to a gene. CDR3 size: 14 residues. The CDR3, as DNA: TGTGCCTGGAGTCCGCCGGGACAGGGAACACCCCTCCACTTT. Translated: CAWSPPGQGTPLHF.

The chain carries TRBV12-3 or TRBV12-4 and TRBJ1-1; TRBD1 matches 9 bases. This CDR3 has 15 residues. V was pared by 6 bases and J by 5 bases, with 10 bases of the junction left unmatched. The CDR3 DNA sequence: TGTGCCAGCAGCCCGGGACAGGGAATGGGGACTGAAGCTTTCTTT. Amino acid sequence: CASSPGQGMGTEAFF.

This clonotype was counted ten times or more. This chain joins TRBV28 and TRBJ2-5; possible D gene TRBD2, 6 bases. Germline V lookup: CDR1 MDHEN, CDR2 SYDVKM. The CDR3 runs 14 residues. Deletions cut 5 bases from V and 1 base from J, with 11 bases between. CDR3 amino acids: CASSRLVIQETQYF. The CDR3 nucleotides are TGTGCCAGCAGTCGACTAGTAATCCAAGAGACCCAGTACTTC. The variable domain in full, completed from reference TRBV28 and TRBJ2-5, reads DVKVTQSSRYLVKRTGEKVFLECVQDMDHENMFWYRQDPGLGLRLIYFSYDVKMKEKGDIPEGYSVSREKKERFSLILESASTNQTSMYLCASSRLVIQETQYFGPGTRLLVL.

This clonotype was counted many times. This sequence joins TRBV29-1 and TRBJ2-7, with TRBD2 matching 8 bases. With 7 bases clipped from V and 0 bases from J, the junction kept 8 bases outside the gene matches. CDR1 and CDR2 (germline): SQVTM, ANQGSEA. This CDR3 region has 14 residues. CDR3 DNA sequence: TGCAGCGCCACCCGACTAGCGCACTCCTACGAGCAGTACTTC. Amino acids: CSATRLAHSYEQYF.

This clonotype has at least ten counts. The rearrangement links TRBV2 to TRBJ1-6; D gene unclear. This CDR3 has 12 residues. Germline V gene sequence: CDR1 SNHLY, CDR2 FYNNEI. V was shortened by 3 bases and J by 9 bases, with 6 bases between the two germline ends. The chain's CDR3 is CASSDIGSPLHF. The CDR3 region has the DNA TGTGCCAGCAGTGATATTGGTTCACCCCTCCACTTT.

J is TRBJ1-2 and V is TRBV7-3, with TRBD1 as a possible D gene (5 bases). Trimming pared 0 bases from V and 8 bases from J, leaving 10 bases between. CDR3 length equals 13 residues. Germline CDR1 SGHTA, CDR2 FQGTGA. CDR3 loop: CASSLTVGEGYTF. Here the CDR3 DNA reads TGTGCCAGCAGCTTAACTGTGGGGGAAGGCTACACCTTC.

This clonotype was counted between two and nine times. The chain employs TRBV7-9 and TRBJ1-4; no clear D gene. V gave up 6 bases and J gave up 9 bases, with 17 bases separating them. Germline V gives CDR1 SEHNR, CDR2 FQNEAQ (reference sequence). The CDR3 covers 14 residues. This CDR3 reads CASSTQRGPKKLFF. CDR3 sequence (DNA): TGTGCCAGCAGTACACAACGAGGGCCAAAAAAACTGTTTTTT.

This clonotype was seen ten or more times. The chain uses TRBV11-2 and TRBJ1-2; perhaps TRBD1 as D (5 bases). Germline CDR1 is SGHAT and CDR2 is FQNNGV. This CDR3 contains 14 residues. The germline V and J ends were trimmed by 6 bases and 1 base, with 12 bases remaining between them. CDR3 sequence reads: CASRGEQGNYGYTF. CDR3 DNA sequence: TGTGCCAGCAGGGGGGAGCAGGGTAACTATGGCTACACCTTC.

This chain connects TRBV2 to TRBJ2-5, with 13 bases lining up with TRBD2. The CDR3 loop spans 16 amino acids. CDR1 SNHLY and CDR2 FYNNEI come from the germline V gene. V lost 5 bases to trimming and J lost 5 bases; unmatched junction nucleotides: 8. DNA for the CDR3: TGTGCCAGCAGTCCACTAGCGGGAGGGCTGGGTGAGACCCAGTACTTC. Translation gives CASSPLAGGLGETQYF. The complete variable domain, with remaining parts taken from reference TRBV2 and TRBJ2-5, reads EPEVTQTPSHQVTQMGQEVILRCVPISNHLYFYWYRQILGQKVEFLVSFYNNEISEKSEIFDDQFSVERPDGSNFTLKIRSTKLEDSAMYFCASSPLAGGLGETQYFGPGTRLLVL.

This clonotype has only a few counts. The V gene is TRBV10-3, the J gene TRBJ1-5; TRBD1 aligns across 7 bases. The V gene's germline CDR1 is ENHRY and CDR2 SYGVKD. V lost 6 bases to trimming and J lost 1 base; unmatched junction nucleotides: 3. CDR3 length: 14 amino acids. CDR3 sequence reads: CAISVGQSNQPQHF. The CDR3 coding sequence is TGTGCCATCAGCGTGGGACAGAGCAATCAGCCCCAGCATTTT.

The rearrangement uses TRBV20-1 and TRBJ1-1; D gene unclear. Trimming took off 5 bases at V and 5 bases at J, with 12 bases between the two ends. CDR1 is DFQATT, CDR2 SNEGSKA, per germline (reference sequence). This CDR3 is 12 amino acids long. CDR3 residues: CSAGDGRTEAFF. The CDR3 DNA reads TGCAGTGCTGGCGACGGACGGACTGAAGCTTTCTTT.

This clonotype appeared many times. J is TRBJ2-7 and V is TRBV6-2 or TRBV6-3; TRBD1 matches 9 bases. The germline CDR1 and CDR2 sequences are MNHEY and SVGEGT. Trimming took 6 bases from V and 6 from J; bases not matched to a gene: 12. The CDR3 totals 15 residues. DNA of the CDR3: TGTGCCAGCAGAACCCGCGGACAGGGGAGGAGCGAGCAGTACTTC. Translating gives CASRTRGQGRSEQYF.

This chain connects TRBV11-2 to TRBJ1-2, with TRBD1 as a possible D gene (5 bases). Trimming cost V 4 bases and J 5 bases, with 23 bases left between them. In germline, CDR1 is SGHAT, CDR2 FQNNGV. The CDR3 contains 17 residues. CDR3 region: CASSYRPLTGFLYGYTF. The CDR3 DNA sequence: TGTGCCAGCAGCTACCGCCCTCTCACAGGATTTTTATATGGCTACACCTTC.

V and J are TRBV29-1 and TRBJ2-7; D might be TRBD2 (6 bases). Germline V gene sequence: CDR1 SQVTM, CDR2 ANQGSEA. This CDR3 spans 12 amino acids. V was pared by 6 bases and J by 0 bases, with 9 bases between. CDR3 residues: CSVASDSYEQYF. CDR3 bases: TGCAGCGTCGCTAGCGACTCCTACGAGCAGTACTTC.

In its sample, this clonotype was seen a few times. The genes are TRBV29-1 and TRBJ2-7; D remains unclear. The ends were cut back, 4 bases at V and 6 bases at J, with 13 bases in the middle. This CDR3 region has 12 residues. Germline loops: CDR1 SQVTM, CDR2 ANQGSEA. The CDR3 here is CSVGSGLGEQYF. In DNA form, the CDR3 reads TGCAGCGTTGGCTCAGGATTAGGCGAGCAGTACTTC.

The chain uses TRBV14 and TRBJ2-2; 7 nucleotides align to TRBD2. J was trimmed by 9 bases and V by 5 bases; bases with no gene match: 6. Germline V gene data show CDR1 as SGHDN and CDR2 as FVKESK. This CDR3 has 13 amino acids. The CDR3: CASSLATSRELFF. In DNA, the CDR3 is TGTGCCAGCAGCTTAGCGACTAGCCGGGAGCTGTTTTTT.

The V call is TRBV5-1, the J call TRBJ2-5, with a weak D call TRBD1 (6 bases). V lost 0 bases to trimming and J lost 5 bases, with 14 bases between them. Germline CDR1 SGHRS, CDR2 YFSETQ. The CDR3 length is 15 residues. The CDR3 sequence: CASSLGQVEVETQYF. CDR3 bases: TGCGCCAGCAGCTTGGGACAGGTGGAAGTGGAGACCCAGTACTTC.

The chain employs TRBV9 and TRBJ2-7, with a possible D match to TRBD2 (5 bases). The germline V gene has CDR1 SGDLS and CDR2 YYNGEE. Trimming left V 0 bases short and J 4 bases short, with 11 bases between. This CDR3 has 14 amino acids. Written as DNA, the CDR3 is TGTGCCAGCAGCGTAGCTGGGAGCATGTACGAGCAGTACTTC. Amino acids: CASSVAGSMYEQYF. The full variable domain, completed using reference TRBV9 and TRBJ2-7, is DSGVTQTPKHLITATGQRVTLRCSPRSGDLSVYWYQQSLDQGLQFLIQYYNGEERAKGNILERFSAQQFPDLHSELNLSSLELGDSALYFCASSVAGSMYEQYFGPGTRLTVT.

About this clonotype itself: One junction end disagrees with the germline gene, perhaps due to a read error. This chain connects TRBV7-2 to TRBJ2-3; a possible D gene is TRBD1 (5 bases). Germline V CDR1 and CDR2: SGHTA, FQGNSA. The CDR3 totals 8 residues. The CDR3 DNA reads TGTGCCAGCAGATACTCAGGGTTT. Protein sequence: CASRYSGF.

The CDR3 protein is CASSLDSRTLYGYTF. The CDR3 DNA reads TGCGCCAGCAGCTTGGACAGCCGAACCCTCTATGGCTACACCTTC. V is TRBV5-1 and J is TRBJ1-2; D unclear. CDR1 and CDR2 from the germline V gene are SGHRS and YFSETQ. The length of the CDR3 is 15 residues. Trimming cost V 0 bases and J 4 bases, with 13 bases left between them.

This clonotype was found once. The chain has TRBV5-1 and TRBJ2-5; 9 bases agree with TRBD1. The CDR3 length is 16 residues. The germline V gene has CDR1 SGHRS and CDR2 YFSETQ. With V trimmed by 3 bases and J by 5 bases, 11 bases remained unmatched. This CDR3 reads CASSSTGTGYRETQYF. CDR3 nucleotide sequence: TGCGCCAGCAGCTCCACCGGGACAGGGTACCGGGAGACCCAGTACTTC. The whole variable domain, filled in from reference TRBV5-1 and TRBJ2-5, reads KAGVTQTPRYLIKTRGQQVTLSCSPISGHRSVSWYQQTPGQGLQFLFEYFSETQRNKGNFPGRFSGRQFSNSRSEMNVSTLELGDSALYLCASSSTGTGYRETQYFGPGTRLLVL.

This clonotype was seen only a few times. The rearrangement uses TRBV28 and TRBJ2-7, with 7 bases fitting TRBD2. This CDR3 is built from 14 residues. The V segment lost 7 bases and the J segment 6 bases; nucleotides outside the gene matches: 12. Germline V CDR1 and CDR2: MDHEN, SYDVKM. CDR3 sequence (DNA): TGTGCCAGCATCGATCTCGGCCAGCGGGGCGAGCAGTACTTC. Residues: CASIDLGQRGEQYF. Full variable domain (remainder filled in from reference TRBV28 and TRBJ2-7): DVKVTQSSRYLVKRTGEKVFLECVQDMDHENMFWYRQDPGLGLRLIYFSYDVKMKEKGDIPEGYSVSREKKERFSLILESASTNQTSMYLCASIDLGQRGEQYFGPGTRLTVT.

This clonotype was recorded many times. V is TRBV7-8 and J is TRBJ1-6; the match to TRBD1 covers 9 bases. Germline V gene sequence: CDR1 SGHVS, CDR2 FQNEAQ. The CDR3 extends over 16 amino acids. J gave up 8 bases and V 6 bases, and 11 bases lay outside the gene matches. The chain's CDR3 is CASSLLAGQGDSPLHF. Written as DNA, the CDR3 is TGTGCCAGCAGTCTCCTGGCGGGACAGGGCGATTCACCCCTCCACTTT. The complete variable domain, with remaining parts taken from reference TRBV7-8 and TRBJ1-6, reads GAGVSQSPRYKVAKRGQDVALRCDPISGHVSLFWYQQALGQGPEFLTYFQNEAQLDKSGLPSDRFFAERPEGSVSTLKIQRTQQEDSAVYLCASSLLAGQGDSPLHFGNGTRLTVT.

This clonotype was counted ten times or more. The chain joins TRBV5-1 to TRBJ1-1; D may be TRBD1 (6 bases). The CDR3 spans 14 residues. V gave up 5 bases and J gave up 7 bases, with 18 bases separating them. The germline V gene has CDR1 SGHRS and CDR2 YFSETQ. This chain's CDR3 is CASRGGQTTGEAFF. Written as DNA, the CDR3 is TGCGCCAGCAGAGGCGGACAGACAACAGGTGAAGCTTTCTTT.